The sequence of this TCR beta chain was determined in a study of T cells in Graves' hyperthyroidism and ophthalmopathy. Study-wide results and caveats: Before onset, by a median of around 6.1 months, the model predicted ophthalmopathy.

Using RNA transcripts as the source, TCR beta CDR3 regions were amplified. The TCR CDR3 was amplified in a first-round RT-PCR using the HTBI primer set. MiXCR, applied by TCRdb to the multiplex PCR reads, yields one record per CDR3 protein. The table has approximately 600,000 distinct CDR3 sequences, less than 25% seen once. This clonotype was seen a handful of times. Its matching antigen is unknown. This CDR3 spans 17 amino acids. V lost 0 bases and J lost 2; bases outside the gene matches: 9. Germline V gene sequence: CDR1 DFQATT, CDR2 SNEGSKA (reference sequence). The J gene is TRBJ2-1, the V gene TRBV20-1; 8 bases are a match to TRBD2. The specimen sequenced was blood. The clonotype originates from a man aged 25-40 years with Graves' ophthalmopathy. The CDR3 region is CSARDPGGGGAYNEQFF. The CDR3 DNA reads TGCAGTGCTAGAGATCCGGGGGGGGGAGGGGCCTACAATGAGCAGTTCTTC.